This T cell receptor (beta chain) was recovered during a study of cytomegalovirus exposure and HLA in healthy donors. The V end lost 5 bases, the J end lost 5 bases, and 12 bases lay between the germline ends. Germline V gene sequence: CDR1 SEHNR, CDR2 FQNEAQ (reference sequence). CDR3 length: 14 amino acids. Produced via immunoSEQ multiplex PCR; TCRdb's table is partial and in-frame only. Among about 130,000 clones listed, approximately 89% were seen once. Worth noting for this clone: Its antigen remains unknown.

Study outcomes and limitations: Most TCR sequences were uncommon, yet certain public TCRs appeared in many donors. It was reported that the classifier diagnosed cytomegalovirus status with high specificity and sensitivity in both the original and validation cohorts. The study labeled 164 TCR beta chains cytomegalovirus-associated.

The TCR comes from a woman younger than 30 in good health and CMV-seronegative. This rearrangement joins TRBV7-9 to TRBJ1-4; D might be TRBD1 (6 bases). The specimen sequenced was PBMCs. CDR3 sequence reads: CASSPGQNNEKLFF. The CDR3 DNA reads as TGTGCCAGCAGCCCCGGACAGAACAATGAAAAACTGTTTTTT.